Listed below are T cell receptor beta chains from one sample, sequenced in a study of T-cell memory formation after mild COVID-19. TCRdb reprocessed the 5' RACE reads via MiXCR and lists one record per CDR3 protein. The sample carries hundreds of thousands of distinct CDR3 sequences, approximately 29% recorded once. The source material was PBMCs or a T cell subset sorted from them (not recorded which). Receptors were obtained from an adult woman who had mild COVID-19 (a few samples of this study predate the infection). Cell type and time point are not known. Each CDR3 is given with its conserved first and last residue. The order of the fields is J gene, D gene, V gene, CDR3 protein. A D gene is named only where the DNA matches it firmly.

j_call: TRBJ1-3
d_call: -
v_call: TRBV20-1
cdr3_aa: CSLEVGNTIYF

j_call: TRBJ2-1
d_call: -
v_call: TRBV4-1
cdr3_aa: CASSQAGTYNEQFF

j_call: TRBJ2-1
d_call: TRBD2
v_call: TRBV5-1
cdr3_aa: CASSPGTSGGSYNEQFF

j_call: TRBJ2-7
d_call: TRBD2
v_call: TRBV29-1
cdr3_aa: CSVVLAGAPSYEQYF

j_call: TRBJ2-2
d_call: -
v_call: TRBV15
cdr3_aa: CATSAPGLTNTGELFF

j_call: TRBJ1-4
d_call: -
v_call: TRBV5-1
cdr3_aa: CASSLDSNNEKLFF

j_call: TRBJ1-5
d_call: TRBD1
v_call: TRBV7-8
cdr3_aa: CASSLEAEDREDRSNQPQHF

j_call: TRBJ2-5
d_call: TRBD2
v_call: TRBV4-1
cdr3_aa: CASSQPGLAGGKETQYF

j_call: TRBJ2-1
d_call: TRBD2
v_call: TRBV3-1
cdr3_aa: CASSQGTSDNEQFF

j_call: TRBJ1-2
d_call: -
v_call: TRBV6-6
cdr3_aa: CASSYGEGKGYGYTF

j_call: TRBJ1-2
d_call: -
v_call: TRBV12-3/TRBV12-4
cdr3_aa: CASSLAQDGSDGYTF

j_call: TRBJ2-7
d_call: -
v_call: TRBV5-1
cdr3_aa: CASSSAQGIGEQYF

j_call: TRBJ2-1
d_call: -
v_call: TRBV13
cdr3_aa: CASSGILVGRGSYNEQFF

j_call: TRBJ1-2
d_call: TRBD1
v_call: TRBV29-1
cdr3_aa: CSVEDGSGGRGYTF

j_call: TRBJ1-2
d_call: TRBD1
v_call: TRBV29-1
cdr3_aa: CSVEAAFPDRVFYGYTF

j_call: TRBJ2-1
d_call: -
v_call: TRBV4-1
cdr3_aa: CASSQEARAGTEQFF

j_call: TRBJ1-1
d_call: TRBD1
v_call: TRBV20-1
cdr3_aa: CSARTGGIDTEAFF

j_call: TRBJ1-1
d_call: -
v_call: TRBV3-1
cdr3_aa: CASSQGARLGEAFF

j_call: TRBJ1-6
d_call: -
v_call: TRBV5-6
cdr3_aa: CASSLQGADSPLHF

j_call: TRBJ2-3
d_call: TRBD1
v_call: TRBV12-3/TRBV12-4
cdr3_aa: CASSLWQGAGDTQYF

j_call: TRBJ1-1
d_call: -
v_call: TRBV29-1
cdr3_aa: CSAKGATRGYTEAFF

j_call: TRBJ1-5
d_call: TRBD1
v_call: TRBV20-1
cdr3_aa: CSARSSRDRASNQPQHF

j_call: TRBJ2-3
d_call: TRBD1
v_call: TRBV5-4
cdr3_aa: CASSQRQGSTDTQYF

j_call: TRBJ2-3
d_call: TRBD2
v_call: TRBV6-2/TRBV6-3
cdr3_aa: CASIKTSGGLHTQYF

j_call: TRBJ2-3
d_call: -
v_call: TRBV9
cdr3_aa: CASSGPGSTDTQYF

j_call: TRBJ2-5
d_call: -
v_call: TRBV7-8
cdr3_aa: CASSSSGTRAQETQYF

j_call: TRBJ1-3
d_call: -
v_call: TRBV12-3/TRBV12-4
cdr3_aa: CASSLALGGSGNTIYF

j_call: TRBJ1-6
d_call: -
v_call: TRBV5-1
cdr3_aa: CASSPDMRNSPLHF

j_call: TRBJ2-1
d_call: -
v_call: TRBV6-5
cdr3_aa: CASSPGRNEQFF

j_call: TRBJ1-2
d_call: -
v_call: TRBV29-1
cdr3_aa: CSVEPPSNYGYTF

j_call: TRBJ2-3
d_call: -
v_call: TRBV7-9
cdr3_aa: CARIFLASGTDTQYF

j_call: TRBJ2-5
d_call: -
v_call: TRBV6-6
cdr3_aa: CASSYSIWETQYF

j_call: TRBJ2-2
d_call: -
v_call: TRBV18
cdr3_aa: CASSPRNAANTGELFF

j_call: TRBJ2-1
d_call: -
v_call: TRBV7-2
cdr3_aa: CASRGPGSYNEQFF

j_call: TRBJ2-7
d_call: TRBD1
v_call: TRBV29-1
cdr3_aa: CSVARDSSSYEQYF

j_call: TRBJ1-2
d_call: TRBD1
v_call: TRBV20-1
cdr3_aa: CSARETRHTGAGNYGYTF

j_call: TRBJ2-6
d_call: TRBD2
v_call: TRBV27
cdr3_aa: CASSLSGGDSGANVLTF

j_call: TRBJ2-1
d_call: TRBD1
v_call: TRBV12-3/TRBV12-4
cdr3_aa: CASTLGDRGYNEQFF

j_call: TRBJ2-3
d_call: TRBD2
v_call: TRBV7-2
cdr3_aa: CASSLVGLAGDTQYF

j_call: TRBJ2-5
d_call: TRBD1
v_call: TRBV5-1
cdr3_aa: CASSLDRGRETQYF

j_call: TRBJ2-5
d_call: -
v_call: TRBV11-2
cdr3_aa: CASSRPNFMGNGETQYF

j_call: TRBJ2-1
d_call: TRBD1
v_call: TRBV24-1
cdr3_aa: CATSDPDRGAYNEQFF

j_call: TRBJ2-7
d_call: -
v_call: TRBV11-1
cdr3_aa: CASSFVGGGQYEQYF

j_call: TRBJ1-3
d_call: -
v_call: TRBV5-1
cdr3_aa: CASSLEGGFGNTIYF

j_call: TRBJ2-4
d_call: TRBD1
v_call: TRBV7-6
cdr3_aa: CASSLRIGRGQGRDIQYF

j_call: TRBJ2-1
d_call: -
v_call: TRBV18
cdr3_aa: CASSPPQTGANNEQFF